These 26 T cell receptor beta chains originate from one sample sequenced in a study of T cell changes during pregnancy in multiple sclerosis. Data came from immunoSEQ multiplex PCR; TCRdb stores just in-frame clones and leaves some out. The table includes 65,000 to 80,000 clones, around nine tenths detected once. Specimen: CD4+ T cells from peripheral blood mononuclear cells, collected before pregnancy. Receptors originate from a female donor with multiple sclerosis, enrolled in a pregnancy study.

V is TRBV6-6 and J is TRBJ1-1; tentative D call: TRBD1 (6 bases). Trimming removed 5 bases at V and 5 bases at J, with 15 bases between. The germline CDR1 and CDR2 sequences are MNHNY and SVGAGI (reference sequence). This CDR3 region has 14 residues. CDR3 DNA sequence: TGTGCCAGCAGTCCCGCGGGGGGGCAGACTGAAGCTTTCTTT. Protein product: CASSPAGGQTEAFF.

The chain joins TRBV27 to TRBJ1-3; D perhaps matches TRBD1 (5 bases). CDR1 is MNHEY and CDR2 is SMNVEV in the germline V gene (reference sequence). This CDR3 has 14 residues. Trimming removed 2 bases at V and 7 bases at J, with 12 bases between. As DNA, the CDR3 is TGTGCCAGCAGTTTAAGCAGGGTGGGGAACACCATATATTTT. Protein: CASSLSRVGNTIYF.

The V call is TRBV9, the J call TRBJ2-5, with 12 bases that match TRBD2. V was pared by 0 bases and J by 5 bases, with 8 bases of the junction left unmatched. This CDR3 spans 17 amino acids. In germline, CDR1 is SGDLS, CDR2 YYNGEE. The CDR3 DNA is TGTGCCAGCAGCGTAGGGACTAGCGGGACGGCGGGCGAGACCCAGTACTTC. It specifies CASSVGTSGTAGETQYF. Looking up the rest from reference TRBV9 and TRBJ2-5 gives the full variable domain: DSGVTQTPKHLITATGQRVTLRCSPRSGDLSVYWYQQSLDQGLQFLIQYYNGEERAKGNILERFSAQQFPDLHSELNLSSLELGDSALYFCASSVGTSGTAGETQYFGPGTRLLVL.

This chain joins TRBV9 and TRBJ1-1; TRBD1 agrees at 9 bases. Unmatched junction bases numbered 5, after V lost 0 bases and J lost 2 bases. Germline-derived CDR1 and CDR2 are SGDLS and YYNGEE. The CDR3 covers 16 residues. In DNA form, the CDR3 reads TGTGCCAGCAGCGTAGACGCGGGACAGGGCAACACTGAAGCTTTCTTT. Its translation: CASSVDAGQGNTEAFF.

The rearrangement joins TRBV15 to TRBJ2-2, with a possible D match to TRBD2 (6 bases). The CDR3 runs 15 residues. Trimming took off 1 base at V and 7 bases at J, with 13 bases between the two ends. Per the germline V gene, CDR1 is LNHNV and CDR2 is YYDKDF (reference sequence). The CDR3 is CATSRVGGEGGELFF. DNA of the CDR3: TGTGCCACCAGCAGAGTGGGAGGAGAGGGCGGGGAGCTGTTTTTT.

The chain uses TRBV19 and TRBJ2-1, with 7 bases lining up with TRBD1. The J segment lost 8 bases and the V segment lost 3 bases, leaving 4 bases of the junction unmatched. The CDR3 consists of 13 residues. The germline V gene has CDR1 LNHDA and CDR2 SQIVND (reference sequence). CDR3 nucleotide sequence: TGTGCCAGTAGTATGGGACAGCTATATGAGCAGTTCTTC. Amino acid sequence: CASSMGQLYEQFF.

The chain recombines TRBV5-1 with TRBJ2-7, with TRBD2 matching over 7 bases. The length of the CDR3 is 15 residues. Germline CDR1 is SGHRS and CDR2 is YFSETQ. The J segment lost 1 base and the V segment lost 0 bases, leaving 4 bases of the junction unmatched. The CDR3: CASSLDPAGSYEQYF. CDR3 DNA: TGCGCCAGCAGCTTGGATCCAGCGGGGTCCTACGAGCAGTACTTC.

The chain is built from TRBV15 and TRBJ2-5; the match to TRBD1 covers 7 bases. V was pared by 0 bases and J by 5 bases, with 6 bases of the junction left unmatched. Germline V gene sequence: CDR1 LNHNV, CDR2 YYDKDF (reference sequence). The CDR3 length is 15 residues. This chain's CDR3 is CATSRETGNGETQYF. CDR3 DNA sequence: TGTGCCACCAGCAGAGAGACAGGGAACGGGGAGACCCAGTACTTC.

The chain is built from TRBV19 and TRBJ2-6; 7 bases line up with TRBD1. CDR3 length: 16 residues. The germline V gene encodes CDR1 LNHDA and CDR2 SQIVND (reference sequence). V dropped 5 bases and J dropped 2; count of bases not matched to a gene: 6. The CDR3 bases are TGTGCCAGTAGTTTTACAGGGGCGGCTGGGGCCAACGTCCTGACTTTC. This sequence encodes CASSFTGAAGANVLTF.

V is TRBV5-4 and J is TRBJ2-5; D may be TRBD2 (5 bases). This CDR3 comprises 15 residues. Trimming pared 4 bases from V and 1 base from J, leaving 14 bases between. Germline V gives CDR1 SGHNT, CDR2 YYREEE (reference sequence). The CDR3: CASSPSMRAQETQYF. In DNA, the CDR3 is TGTGCCAGCAGCCCCTCCATGAGGGCCCAAGAGACCCAGTACTTC.

The chain employs TRBV19 and TRBJ1-5; 7 bases map to TRBD1. The V segment lost 5 bases and the J segment 3 bases; nucleotides outside the gene matches: 4. This CDR3 contains 14 residues. Germline V gene data show CDR1 as LNHDA and CDR2 as SQIVND (reference sequence). CDR3 DNA: TGTGCCAGTAGTGTTGGACAGGTCAATCAGCCCCAGCATTTT. It translates to CASSVGQVNQPQHF.

This chain connects TRBV27 to TRBJ2-7, with a weak D call TRBD1 (6 bases). Germline CDR1 and CDR2: MNHEY and SMNVEV (reference sequence). Trimming took off 5 bases at V and 6 bases at J, with 20 bases between the two ends. The CDR3 totals 15 residues. In DNA form, the CDR3 reads TGTGCCAGCAGTCGCATTTCAGGGGCGGCGGGCGAGCAGTACTTC. Its protein product is CASSRISGAAGEQYF.

The chain links TRBV5-1 to TRBJ2-7, with D possibly TRBD2 on 6 matching bases. Trimming left V 0 bases short and J 0 bases short, with 10 bases between. CDR1 and CDR2 from the germline V gene are SGHRS and YFSETQ. CDR3 length: 15 residues. CDR3 sequence (DNA): TGCGCCAGCAGCTTGGCCGGGGGAGACTCCTACGAGCAGTACTTC. As protein: CASSLAGGDSYEQYF.

This chain uses TRBV7-2 with TRBJ1-5; unclear D gene. This CDR3 has 13 amino acids. From germline, CDR1 is SGHTA and CDR2 FQGNSA. With 1 base removed from V and 5 bases from J, the gap between germline ends came to 6 bases. The CDR3 is CASSLDRDQPQHF. CDR3 coding DNA: TGTGCCAGCAGCTTAGACAGAGATCAGCCCCAGCATTTT.

This chain links TRBV9 with TRBJ1-5; 8 nucleotides agree with TRBD1. The V and J ends lost 4 bases and 6 bases, in that order; junction bases with no gene match: 6. The CDR3 has 14 residues. CDR1 is SGDLS, CDR2 YYNGEE, per germline. CDR3 loop: CASSPGQGSQPQHF. Here the CDR3 DNA reads TGTGCCAGCAGCCCAGGACAGGGAAGTCAGCCCCAGCATTTT.

CDR3 protein: CASSALGGRQPQHF. The CDR3 DNA sequence: TGTGCCAGCAGCGCCTTGGGAGGGAGACAGCCCCAGCATTTT. V gene TRBV7-9 combines with J gene TRBJ1-5; the D is unclear. The CDR3 runs 14 residues. Trimming stripped 5 bases from V and 7 bases from J, with 15 bases between. Germline values: CDR1 SEHNR, CDR2 FQNEAQ (reference sequence).

This chain uses TRBV11-1 with TRBJ2-1, with D perhaps TRBD1 (6 bases). V was shortened by 5 bases and J by 5 bases, with 10 bases between the two germline ends. This CDR3 contains 13 residues. The germline gives CDR1 SGHAT, CDR2 FQDESV (reference sequence). The CDR3 region has the DNA TGTGCCAGCAGCAGTAGGACAGACAATGAGCAGTTCTTC. This encodes CASSSRTDNEQFF.

The chain has TRBV30 and TRBJ2-5; 7 bases agree with TRBD2. The germline V gene encodes CDR1 GTSNPN and CDR2 SVGIG (reference sequence). Trimming at V came to 5 bases and at J to 7 bases, leaving 10 bases not matched to a gene. The CDR3 is 13 amino acids. In nucleotides, the CDR3 is TGTGCCTGGGACGAGCGGGGCGGGGGGACCCAGTACTTC. This encodes CAWDERGGGTQYF.

The J gene is TRBJ2-1, the V gene TRBV7-2, with 7 bases aligning to TRBD2. Trimming cost V 6 bases and J 4 bases; bases outside gene matches: 9. The CDR3 has 15 amino acids. Germline V CDR1 and CDR2: SGHTA, FQGNSA. In nucleotides, the CDR3 is TGTGCCAGCAGGCCGCCAGCGGGAACGTACAATGAGCAGTTCTTC. Translation: CASRPPAGTYNEQFF.

The chain is built from TRBV2 and TRBJ1-5; D remains ambiguous. Deletions cut 6 bases from V and 0 bases from J, with 12 bases between. The CDR3 has 15 amino acids. Germline assignment: CDR1 SNHLY and CDR2 FYNNEI. The CDR3 is CASRRTEFSNQPQHF. CDR3 coding DNA: TGTGCCAGCAGACGTACAGAGTTTAGCAATCAGCCCCAGCATTTT. The full variable domain, its missing parts supplied by reference TRBV2 and TRBJ1-5, is EPEVTQTPSHQVTQMGQEVILRCVPISNHLYFYWYRQILGQKVEFLVSFYNNEISEKSEIFDDQFSVERPDGSNFTLKIRSTKLEDSAMYFCASRRTEFSNQPQHFGDGTRLSIL.

Regarding this clone: Different DNA sequences within this sample yield the same CDR3. Written as DNA, the CDR3 is TGTGCCAGCAGTTACTCCGGGGGGAACACTGAAGCTTTCTTT. Protein product: CASSYSGGNTEAFF. The chain is built from TRBV6-5 and TRBJ1-1; TRBD1 is a possible D gene (5 bases). The CDR3 contains 14 residues. The germline V gene encodes CDR1 MNHEY and CDR2 SVGAGI. V lost 0 bases and J 1 base, leaving 6 bases between the germline ends.

The chain employs TRBV6-5 and TRBJ1-1, with 7 bases aligning to TRBD1. Per germline, CDR1 MNHEY and CDR2 SVGAGI. The ends lost 0 bases at V and 5 bases at J; junction bases unmatched: 6. The length of the CDR3 is 15 residues. CDR3 in DNA: TGTGCCAGCAGTTACTCGAGAGGGGGCCGGACTGAAGCTTTCTTT. Translation gives CASSYSRGGRTEAFF.

The chain recombines TRBV5-1 with TRBJ2-7; a possible D gene is TRBD2 (6 bases). Germline V gene lookup returns CDR1 SGHRS and CDR2 YFSETQ. CDR3 length: 16 residues. Trimming removed 4 bases from V and 0 bases from J, with 17 bases in between. The CDR3 loop reads CASSPTGGISSYEQYF. The CDR3 nucleotides are TGCGCCAGCAGCCCCACCGGAGGGATAAGCTCCTACGAGCAGTACTTC. Complete variable domain (other parts from reference TRBV5-1 and TRBJ2-7): KAGVTQTPRYLIKTRGQQVTLSCSPISGHRSVSWYQQTPGQGLQFLFEYFSETQRNKGNFPGRFSGRQFSNSRSEMNVSTLELGDSALYLCASSPTGGISSYEQYFGPGTRLTVT.

The rearrangement joins TRBV5-8 to TRBJ2-7; 8 bases match TRBD1. The V and J ends lost 6 bases and 3 bases, in that order; junction bases with no gene match: 11. CDR1 and CDR2 from the germline V gene are SGHTS and YDEGEE. CDR3 length equals 15 residues. CDR3: CASILSGDRGYEQYF. In DNA form, the CDR3 reads TGTGCCAGCATATTATCCGGAGACAGGGGCTACGAGCAGTACTTC. The variable domain in full, with the rest retrieved from reference TRBV5-8 and TRBJ2-7, is EAGVTQSPTHLIKTRGQQATLRCSPISGHTSVYWYQQALGLGLQFLLWYDEGEERNRGNFPPRFSGRQFPNYSSELNVNALELEDSALYLCASILSGDRGYEQYFGPGTRLTVT.

The chain joins TRBV9 to TRBJ2-1; 11 nucleotides line up with TRBD2. The CDR3 spans 15 residues. V was clipped by 4 bases and J by 4 bases; unmatched bases: 4. Looked up from germline, CDR1 is SGDLS and CDR2 is YYNGEE. DNA of the CDR3: TGTGCCAGCAGCACCCGACTAGCGGGGTACAATGAGCAGTTCTTC. Translated, it gives CASSTRLAGYNEQFF.

The chain links TRBV18 to TRBJ1-4; 7 bases match TRBD1. V shed 4 bases, J shed 6 bases, and the junction held 5 bases outside the gene matches. Germline assignment: CDR1 KGHSH and CDR2 LQKENI. The CDR3 runs to 14 residues. The CDR3 spells CASSLTGDHEKLFF. The CDR3 region has the DNA TGTGCCAGCTCACTTACAGGGGATCATGAAAAACTGTTTTTT.